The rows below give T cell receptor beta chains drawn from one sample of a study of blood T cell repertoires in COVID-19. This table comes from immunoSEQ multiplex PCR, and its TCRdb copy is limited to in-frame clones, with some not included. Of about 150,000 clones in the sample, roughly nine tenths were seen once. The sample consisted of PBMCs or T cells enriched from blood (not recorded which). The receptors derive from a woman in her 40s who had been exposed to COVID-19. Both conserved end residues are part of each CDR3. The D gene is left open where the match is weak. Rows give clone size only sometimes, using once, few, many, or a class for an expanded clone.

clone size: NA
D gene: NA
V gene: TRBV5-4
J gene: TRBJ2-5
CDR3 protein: CASSLYGYRETQYF
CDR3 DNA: TGTGCCAGCAGCTTGTACGGGTATCGGGAGACCCAGTACTTC

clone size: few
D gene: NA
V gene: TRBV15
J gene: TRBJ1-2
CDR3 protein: CATSRAGQNYGYTF
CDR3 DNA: TGTGCCACCAGCAGAGCGGGACAAAACTATGGCTACACCTTC

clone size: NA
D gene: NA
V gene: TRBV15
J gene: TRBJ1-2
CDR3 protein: CATSPEQISYGYTF
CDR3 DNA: TGTGCCACCAGCCCAGAACAGATCTCCTATGGCTACACCTTC

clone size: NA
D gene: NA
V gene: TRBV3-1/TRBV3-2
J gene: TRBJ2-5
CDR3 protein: CASNRMWGVRETQYF
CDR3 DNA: TGTGCCAGCAACAGAATGTGGGGGGTTAGAGAGACCCAGTACTTC

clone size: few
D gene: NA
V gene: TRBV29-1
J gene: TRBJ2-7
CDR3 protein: CSVVSPHEQYF
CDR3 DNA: TGCAGCGTTGTATCCCCTCACGAGCAGTACTTC

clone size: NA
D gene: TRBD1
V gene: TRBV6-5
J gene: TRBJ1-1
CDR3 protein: CASHKDRGTEAFF
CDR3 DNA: TGTGCCAGCCATAAGGACAGGGGCACTGAAGCTTTCTTT

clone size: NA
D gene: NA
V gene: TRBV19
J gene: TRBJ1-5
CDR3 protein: CASKGGSHSNQPQHF
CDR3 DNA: TGTGCCAGCAAGGGGGGGTCACATAGCAATCAGCCCCAGCATTTT

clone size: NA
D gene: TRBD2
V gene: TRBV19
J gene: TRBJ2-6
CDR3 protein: CASSIMGTSGGLVKGANVLTF
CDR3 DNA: TGTGCCAGTAGTATAATGGGGACTAGCGGGGGCCTGGTGAAAGGGGCCAACGTCCTGACTTTC

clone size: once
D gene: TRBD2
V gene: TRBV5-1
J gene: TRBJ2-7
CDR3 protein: CASRVTGGSYEQYF
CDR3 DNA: TGCGCCAGCAGGGTGACGGGGGGGTCCTACGAGCAGTACTTC

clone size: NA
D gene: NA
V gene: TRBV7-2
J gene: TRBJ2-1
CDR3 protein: CASSLRNRVVDNEQFF
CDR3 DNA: TGTGCCAGCAGCTTACGAAACAGGGTAGTAGACAATGAGCAGTTCTTC